This T cell receptor (beta chain) appears in the sequencing data of a study of T cell repertoires in cytomegalovirus infection. On the study more broadly: Carrying CMV and the relevant HLA type showed in public TCR beta signatures.

MiXCR, applied by TCRdb to the reads, yields one record per CDR3 protein. The sample has 490,000 or so distinct CDR3 sequences, 11% seen once. This CDR3 is 12 amino acids long. Germline values: CDR1 MDHEN, CDR2 SYDVKM. V lost 5 bases to trimming and J lost 5 bases, with 9 bases between them. The study's findings and limits: There were carriers of CMV plus the relevant HLA, and cumulative public TCR beta family frequency identified them.

This clonotype came up many times. Its target is unknown. The rearrangement joins TRBV28 to TRBJ1-2; D gene uncertain. Sequencing used PBMCs. The sequence was obtained from a human donor in good health (CMV status not recorded). Some clones in this sample may be carry-over from other donors' samples. CDR3 in DNA: TGTGCCAGCAGTACTGCGGAGTATGGCTACACCTTC. Its protein product is CASSTAEYGYTF.